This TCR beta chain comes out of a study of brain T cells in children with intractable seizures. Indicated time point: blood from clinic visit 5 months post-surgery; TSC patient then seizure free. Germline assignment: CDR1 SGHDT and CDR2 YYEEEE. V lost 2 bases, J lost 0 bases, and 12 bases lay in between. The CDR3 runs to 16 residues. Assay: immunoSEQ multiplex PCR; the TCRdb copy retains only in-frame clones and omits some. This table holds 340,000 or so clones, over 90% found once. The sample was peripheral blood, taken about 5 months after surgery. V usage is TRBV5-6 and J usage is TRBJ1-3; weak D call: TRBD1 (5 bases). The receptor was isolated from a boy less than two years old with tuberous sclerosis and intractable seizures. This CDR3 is CASSFVGASSGNTIYF. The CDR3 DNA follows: TGTGCCAGCAGCTTCGTCGGGGCAAGCTCTGGAAACACCATATATTTT.